This T cell receptor (beta chain) emerged from a study of blood T cell repertoires in COVID-19 (TCRdb year 2020). The study in broad terms: Collaborator samples came from the United States, Italy and Spain and covered acute and convalescent phases of COVID-19. Samples came from the ongoing ImmuneRACE study (first 160 participants) plus 1,254 subjects from 6 global collaborators. The material from the prospective study consisted of cDNA or gDNA derived from T cells, B-cell-depleted T cells, or PBMCs. A de-identified subject ID, COVID-19 status, age in years and sex were almost always included in the sample metadata. Deeply sampled blood TCRbeta repertoires from subjects exposed to, actively infected with, or recovered from COVID-19 were included in the dataset. HLA class I and class II types, where available, came from metadata supplied by the sample provider rather than from assay-based typing. The repertoires were released in a freely available public database meant as a resource for research on the immune response to SARS-CoV-2.

One collaborating source in Seattle enrolled patients while the patients were actively infected and followed the patients over time throughout the course of disease. Each collaborating institution followed its own protocols to collect whole blood in K2EDTA tubes. For TCRbeta analysis, collaborator samples were shipped as frozen whole blood, as isolated PBMCs, or as DNA extracted from either sample type. TCRbeta CDR3 regions were amplified from genomic DNA using the immunoSEQ Assay, a bias-controlled multiplex PCR. The source study handled its data this way. Within the assay, amplification of reference gene primers was used to estimate how many nucleated cells each sample contained. Sequence reads were collapsed and filtered to measure the absolute abundance of every unique TCRbeta CDR3 rearrangement. For each sample, productive Simpson clonality was calculated as the square root of Simpson's diversity index over productive rearrangements. In TCRdb, the immuneACCESS table is reduced to in-frame sequences with V and J assigned. These tables do not hold every clone; where another copy was compared, an unresolved V gene accounts for under half, and the others remain unexplained. V and J calls and clone size are copied from that table; D and trimming were computed from the DNA. This sample is represented by 100,000 to 150,000 clones; about 81% of them were singletons. 17% of the sample rests with the top ten.

Overall study results and their limits: Clinical and demographic metadata were provided uncurated, with the amount varying by source and participant.

Worth noting for this clone: What antigen it recognizes has not been identified. No qualities accompany the bases; no much larger clone lies one base away.

For this chain, trimming is 5 bases at the V end and 4 bases at the J end, and the number of junction bases without a gene match is 10. The CDR3 goes from the cysteine to the phenylalanine over 17 residues. Only the CDR3 part of the read is kept: 51 bases, read in frame from the first base. CDR1 and CDR2, looked up from the germline V gene, are SGHNT and YENEEA. The chain is encoded by TRBV11-3 joined to TRBJ2-2, and TRBD1 aligns with 10 junction nucleotides. The receptor's source is a man between 25 and 39 years old with COVID-19, enrolled during active disease. Sequenced input: peripheral blood. The CDR3 corresponds to CASSPQGQGVGTGELFF. The DNA reads TGTGCCAGCAGCCCTCAAGGACAGGGGGTGGGCACCGGGGAGCTGTTTTTT.